This T cell receptor (beta chain) was recorded in a study of CD8 T cells in Susac syndrome. This CDR3 has 16 amino acids. Germline V gives CDR1 KGHDR, CDR2 SFDVKD. The V and J ends lost 3 bases and 4 bases, in that order; junction bases with no gene match: 7. The authors sequenced TCR beta from blood CD8+ and CD4+ T cells. RNA, at about 0.45 to 1 ug, was reverse transcribed with random hexamers. TCRdb redid the calling of the immunoSEQ multiplex PCR reads with MiXCR, one entry per CDR3 protein. The table records 150,000 to 200,000 distinct CDR3 sequences, roughly 94% of them present only once. The gene calls are TRBV24-1 and TRBJ2-1; TRBD1 agrees at 8 bases. This receptor was obtained from a human donor with Susac syndrome. The material sequenced was CD4+ T cells from PBMCs. In DNA, the CDR3 is TGTGCCACCAGTGATCCTAAAGGGACAGGATACAATGAGCAGTTCTTC. Translating gives CATSDPKGTGYNEQFF.